Below are 20 T cell receptor beta chains sequenced from a single sample in a study of shared T cell receptors in the human thymus. Libraries were prepared by immunoSEQ multiplex PCR; TCRdb keeps only in-frame clonotypes and omits some of them. The sample records about 610,000 clones, roughly 90% being singletons. The data also belong to a second study, concerning human thymus T cells.

Sequencing used thymocytes. All receptors derive from a boy under two years old with a congenital heart defect.

This chain uses TRBV5-4 with TRBJ2-5; TRBD2 aligns across 9 bases. J gave up 3 bases and V 0 bases, and 3 bases lay outside the gene matches. Germline values: CDR1 SGHNT, CDR2 YYREEE (reference sequence). The CDR3 is made up of 15 amino acids. The CDR3 sequence: CASSLDLAGKETQYF. The CDR3 nucleotides are TGTGCCAGCAGCTTGGATCTAGCGGGAAAAGAGACCCAGTACTTC.

The chain combines TRBV25-1 with TRBJ2-3; D is perhaps TRBD1 (7 bases). CDR3 length: 16 residues. Germline V gives CDR1 MGHDK, CDR2 SYGVNS. V lost 6 bases and J lost 6, with 22 bases in between. CDR3: CASSKGGTARSDTQYF. In DNA form, the CDR3 reads TGTGCCAGCAGCAAAGGGGGGACAGCAAGGTCGGATACGCAGTATTTT. Together with reference TRBV25-1 and TRBJ2-3, the CDR3 gives the full variable domain: EADIYQTPRYLVIGTGKKITLECSQTMGHDKMYWYQQDPGMELHLIHYSYGVNSTEKGDLSSESTVSRIRTEHFPLTLESARPSHTSQYLCASSKGGTARSDTQYFGPGTRLTVL.

The rearrangement uses TRBV30 and TRBJ2-7; 10 bases map to TRBD2. There are 14 residues in the CDR3. The V gene end was trimmed by 2 bases and the J gene end by 6 bases; junction bases not matched to a gene: 7. Per germline, CDR1 GTSNPN and CDR2 SVGIG (reference sequence). The chain's CDR3 is CAWSLAGVFGEQYF. The CDR3 bases are TGTGCCTGGAGTCTAGCGGGAGTCTTTGGCGAGCAGTACTTC.

The chain joins TRBV28 to TRBJ2-3; 14 nucleotides match TRBD2. V lost 6 bases to trimming and J lost 3 bases; unmatched junction nucleotides: 5. The length of the CDR3 is 16 residues. CDR1 is MDHEN and CDR2 is SYDVKM in the germline V gene. The CDR3 DNA is TGTGCCAGCAGGACTAGCGGGAGGGCCTGGACAGATACGCAGTATTTT. This encodes CASRTSGRAWTDTQYF.

This chain joins TRBV14 and TRBJ2-3; 10 nucleotides agree with TRBD2. Per the germline V gene, CDR1 is SGHDN and CDR2 is FVKESK. The CDR3 is made up of 16 amino acids. Trimming cost V 1 base and J 5 bases; bases outside gene matches: 6. The CDR3 DNA is TGTGCCAGCAGCCAAGGGAGCGGGAGGGCAGGAGATACGCAGTATTTT. Translation: CASSQGSGRAGDTQYF.

This chain uses TRBV6-4 with TRBJ1-2; 7 bases line up with TRBD1. CDR1 is MRHNA, CDR2 SNTAGT, per germline. The CDR3 covers 13 residues. The J segment lost 1 base and the V segment lost 9 bases, leaving 5 bases of the junction unmatched. The CDR3 DNA reads as TGTGCCAGGCAGACAGGGATTAACTATGGCTACACCTTC. It is translated as CARQTGINYGYTF.

This clone was counted only a few times. The CDR3 region has the DNA TGTGCCATCAGTGAGTCGAAGATGAGCTCTGGAAACACCATATATTTT. Amino acids: CAISESKMSSGNTIYF. This sequence joins TRBV10-3 and TRBJ1-3; D remains ambiguous. The CDR3 loop spans 16 amino acids. Per the germline V gene, CDR1 is ENHRY and CDR2 is SYGVKD. Trimming pared 0 bases from V and 0 bases from J, leaving 9 bases between.

The chain has TRBV30 and TRBJ1-5; D is unclear. With 4 bases removed from V and 2 bases from J, the gap between germline ends came to 15 bases. Looked up from germline, CDR1 is GTSNPN and CDR2 is SVGIG (reference sequence). This CDR3 comprises 15 residues. CDR3 sequence (DNA): TGTGCCTGGAAGTTGGCCGGGGAGGGCAATCAGCCCCAGCATTTT. It translates to CAWKLAGEGNQPQHF.

The chain has TRBV27 and TRBJ2-4; D is possibly TRBD1 (7 bases). The CDR3 is made up of 14 amino acids. Looked up from germline, CDR1 is MNHEY and CDR2 is SMNVEV (reference sequence). The germline V and J ends were trimmed by 4 bases and 9 bases, with 16 bases remaining between them. The CDR3 DNA reads as TGTGCCAGCAGTTCGGAGGGGGCGGCGAGCATTCAGTACTTC. This encodes CASSSEGAASIQYF.

V gene TRBV10-1 combines with J gene TRBJ1-2; possibly TRBD1 for D (5 bases). The V end lost 4 bases, the J end lost 14 bases, and 17 bases lay between the germline ends. Per the germline V gene, CDR1 is WNHNN and CDR2 is SYGVQD (reference sequence). CDR3 length: 12 amino acids. The CDR3 region is CASSAISGGMTF. The CDR3 coding sequence is TGCGCCAGCAGTGCGATCAGTGGGGGGATGACCTTC.

The chain is built from TRBV9 and TRBJ2-3, with 7 bases matching TRBD2. The CDR3 extends over 15 amino acids. The V and J ends lost 0 bases and 5 bases, in that order; junction bases with no gene match: 6. Germline V gene lookup returns CDR1 SGDLS and CDR2 YYNGEE. The CDR3 DNA sequence: TGTGCCAGCAGCGTAGCGGGCGGGGGACTAGATACGCAGTATTTT. Protein product: CASSVAGGGLDTQYF. The variable domain in full, with the rest retrieved from reference TRBV9 and TRBJ2-3, is DSGVTQTPKHLITATGQRVTLRCSPRSGDLSVYWYQQSLDQGLQFLIQYYNGEERAKGNILERFSAQQFPDLHSELNLSSLELGDSALYFCASSVAGGGLDTQYFGPGTRLTVL.

The chain recombines TRBV2 with TRBJ1-4; a weak D match, TRBD1 (5 bases). V dropped 8 bases and J dropped 8 bases, with 21 bases sitting between them. The length of the CDR3 is 15 residues. In germline, CDR1 is SNHLY, CDR2 FYNNEI. CDR3 amino acids: CASLEGGASEEKLFF. CDR3 bases: TGTGCCAGCCTAGAAGGAGGGGCTTCGGAGGAAAAACTGTTTTTT.

Details on this clone: Other DNA sequences in this sample translate to the same CDR3. The chain joins TRBV10-3 to TRBJ1-1, with a weak D call TRBD1 (5 bases). This CDR3 contains 13 residues. Trimming left V 4 bases short and J 3 bases short, with 9 bases between. The germline gives CDR1 ENHRY, CDR2 SYGVKD. The CDR3, as DNA: TGTGCCATCAGTGCGCAGGGCTACACTGAAGCTTTCTTT. As protein: CAISAQGYTEAFF.

The J gene is TRBJ2-7, the V gene TRBV19, with 13 bases identical to TRBD2. Germline loops: CDR1 LNHDA, CDR2 SQIVND (reference sequence). This CDR3 has 16 residues. Unmatched junction bases numbered 9, after V lost 5 bases and J lost 5 bases. The CDR3 sequence: CASSDHGLAGDHEQYF. The CDR3, as DNA: TGTGCCAGTAGTGACCACGGACTAGCGGGAGACCACGAGCAGTACTTC.

This chain connects TRBV27 to TRBJ2-5, with D possibly being TRBD2 (7 bases). The length of the CDR3 is 15 residues. Germline V gene data show CDR1 as MNHEY and CDR2 as SMNVEV (reference sequence). Trimming stripped 2 bases from V and 3 bases from J, with 13 bases between. The CDR3 spells CASSLRLGGEETQYF. The CDR3 nucleotides are TGTGCCAGCAGTTTAAGGCTAGGGGGGGAAGAGACCCAGTACTTC.

The genes are TRBV5-4 and TRBJ2-5, with 7 bases that match TRBD1. CDR3 length: 13 amino acids. From germline, CDR1 is SGHNT and CDR2 YYREEE (reference sequence). J gave up 5 bases and V 3 bases, and 4 bases lay outside the gene matches. CDR3 loop: CASSWDSGETQYF. The CDR3 DNA sequence: TGTGCCAGCAGCTGGGACAGTGGGGAGACCCAGTACTTC.

The V and J genes are TRBV10-3 and TRBJ1-5; 7 bases are a match to TRBD1. CDR1 is ENHRY and CDR2 is SYGVKD in the germline V gene. The CDR3 spans 14 residues. CDR3 nucleotides: TGTGCAGCCAGGGGGGCCGGTAGCAATCAGCCCCAGCATTTT. This codes for CAARGAGSNQPQHF.

The genes are TRBV4-2 and TRBJ2-4; TRBD1 aligns across 10 bases. Germline V CDR1 and CDR2: LGHNA, YNFKEQ. The junction had 3 bases not matched to a gene; V was cut back by 0 bases and J by 10 bases. The CDR3 length is 14 residues. This CDR3 is CASSQEGQGGIQYF. CDR3 DNA: TGTGCCAGCAGCCAAGAAGGACAGGGGGGGATTCAGTACTTC.

The J gene is TRBJ1-6, the V gene TRBV2; 10 positions match TRBD1. Germline V lookup: CDR1 SNHLY, CDR2 FYNNEI. Losses at the gene ends were 6 bases for V and 5 bases for J; bases not matched to a gene: 7. CDR3 length equals 16 residues. The CDR3, as DNA: TGTGCCAGCAGGGGACAGGGGTCGGCTGATAATTCACCCCTCCACTTT. Its protein product is CASRGQGSADNSPLHF.

The genes are TRBV11-2 and TRBJ2-7, with D unclear. The CDR3 has 13 residues. V was shortened by 3 bases and J by 2 bases, with 8 bases between the two germline ends. Per the germline V gene, CDR1 is SGHAT and CDR2 is FQNNGV. The CDR3 region is CASSLGSTYEQYF. CDR3 DNA: TGTGCCAGCAGCTTGGGCTCGACCTACGAGCAGTACTTC.